These 23 T cell receptor beta chains came from one sample sequenced in a study of blood T cell repertoires in COVID-19 (dated by TCRdb to about 2020). Library generation was performed with the immunoSEQ multiplex PCR assay. The clones in this table, taken by TCRdb from immuneACCESS, are in-frame only. Not every clone is retained; where verified, under half of the shortfall comes from an unresolved V gene, and the cause of the rest is unknown. Across this sample there are around 300,000 clones, with over 75% seen only once. In total, the top ten clones hold less than 2.5% of the sample. Sequences were obtained from PBMCs or T cells enriched from blood (not recorded which). These receptors came from a woman between 18 and 30 years old who had recovered from COVID-19.

This rearrangement joins TRBV7-2 to TRBJ2-7, with D perhaps TRBD2 (6 bases). The CDR3 is 14 residues long. Germline V gives CDR1 SGHTA, CDR2 FQGNSA. Between the trimmed V and J ends, which lost 0 bases and 1 base, there was a span of 7 bases. The CDR3 here is CASSLAGGSYEQYF. In nucleotides, the CDR3 is TGTGCCAGCAGCTTAGCCGGGGGATCCTACGAGCAGTACTTC.

This clone was detected a few times. The chain is built from TRBV10-3 and TRBJ1-1; 7 nucleotides agree with TRBD1. After removal of 0 bases from V and 7 bases from J, the junction contained 8 bases not matched to a gene. This CDR3 comprises 15 residues. Germline assignment: CDR1 ENHRY and CDR2 SYGVKD. CDR3 amino acids: CAISESQGGGFEAFF. In nucleotides, the CDR3 is TGTGCCATCAGTGAGTCACAAGGAGGGGGCTTTGAAGCTTTCTTT.

The chain carries TRBV28 and TRBJ1-1; D gene ambiguous. Trimming shortened V by 2 bases and J by 2 bases, and 15 bases separated the two germline ends. CDR3 length: 16 residues. CDR1 and CDR2 from the germline V gene are MDHEN and SYDVKM. DNA of the CDR3: TGTGCCAGCAGTTTACGGGGATCGGTAGGAAACACTGAAGCTTTCTTT. This encodes CASSLRGSVGNTEAFF.

The chain uses TRBV12-5 and TRBJ1-1; tentatively, D is TRBD1 (5 bases). Trimming removed 3 bases at V and 7 bases at J, with 9 bases between. CDR3 length: 12 amino acids. Germline V gene sequence: CDR1 LGHNT, CDR2 FRNRAP. The CDR3 coding sequence is TGTGCTAGTGGTTTAGTGGGGGGTGAAGCTTTCTTT. Translating gives CASGLVGGEAFF.

V and J are TRBV11-2 and TRBJ2-7, with D possibly TRBD1 on 5 matching bases. CDR1 and CDR2 (germline): SGHAT, FQNNGV. The V end was cut by 1 base, the J end by 1 base, with 8 bases between. The CDR3 totals 14 residues. The CDR3 DNA follows: TGTGCCAGCAGCTTAGCAGGGATGTCCTACGAGCAGTACTTC. Translation gives CASSLAGMSYEQYF.

The genes are TRBV9 and TRBJ2-4; possibly TRBD1 for D (6 bases). Trimming shortened V by 3 bases and J by 1 base, and 23 bases separated the two germline ends. Germline V gives CDR1 SGDLS, CDR2 YYNGEE. The CDR3 is made up of 19 amino acids. The CDR3 DNA is TGTGCCAGCAGCGCGATAGAGAGACAGGCACCGTCGGCCAAAAACATTCAGTACTTC. This translates into CASSAIERQAPSAKNIQYF.

The V and J genes are TRBV4-1 and TRBJ1-2, with 9 nucleotides matching TRBD1. With V trimmed by 1 base and J by 7 bases, 10 bases remained unmatched. CDR3 length: 16 residues. CDR1 and CDR2 from the germline V gene are MGHRA and YSYEKL. The CDR3 DNA is TGCGCCAGCAGCCAAGCTCCGGGACAGGGACTTTTTGGCTACACCTTC. It specifies CASSQAPGQGLFGYTF.

The chain uses TRBV6-2 or TRBV6-3 and TRBJ2-7, with D possibly TRBD2 on 5 matching bases. V lost 2 bases and J 0 bases, leaving 11 bases between the germline ends. This CDR3 has 15 residues. Looked up from germline, CDR1 is MNHEY and CDR2 is SVGEGT. This CDR3 is CASSYPGLPSYEQYF. Written as DNA, the CDR3 is TGTGCCAGCAGTTACCCCGGACTTCCCTCCTACGAGCAGTACTTC.

This clone showed up just a few times. The chain combines TRBV28 with TRBJ1-2; maybe TRBD1 (6 bases). Trimming stripped 5 bases from V and 8 bases from J, with 12 bases between. CDR3 length equals 12 residues. Germline V gene data show CDR1 as MDHEN and CDR2 as SYDVKM. In nucleotides, the CDR3 is TGTGCCAGCAGTACCGGGACAAAGGGCTACACCTTC. Translating it yields CASSTGTKGYTF.

The J gene is TRBJ2-7, the V gene TRBV28, with D possibly matching TRBD1 (6 bases). Per germline, CDR1 MDHEN and CDR2 SYDVKM. The ends were cut back, 3 bases at V and 0 bases at J, with 9 bases in the middle. The CDR3 covers 14 residues. CDR3 residues: CASSLTGYSYEQYF. CDR3 DNA sequence: TGTGCCAGCAGTTTGACAGGCTACTCCTACGAGCAGTACTTC.

V and J are TRBV11-2 and TRBJ1-3; D unclear. The V gene lost 0 bases and the J gene lost 1 base, with 7 bases spanning the gap. The germline V gene encodes CDR1 SGHAT and CDR2 FQNNGV. There are 15 residues in the CDR3. The CDR3 DNA is TGTGCCAGCAGCTTAGATCTAAGTTCTGGAAACACCATATATTTT. This translates into CASSLDLSSGNTIYF.

The chain carries TRBV7-2 and TRBJ2-7; 7 positions match TRBD2. Germline loops: CDR1 SGHTA, CDR2 FQGNSA. This CDR3 has 15 residues. J gave up 0 bases and V 5 bases, and 7 bases lay outside the gene matches. CDR3 sequence: CASSRFRDYSYEQYF. Written as DNA, the CDR3 is TGTGCCAGCAGCCGGTTTCGGGACTACTCCTACGAGCAGTACTTC.

This clone was seen a single time. V and J are TRBV3-1 (or the pseudogene TRBV3-2) and TRBJ1-4, with TRBD1 matching over 8 bases. This CDR3 spans 16 amino acids. The junction had 9 bases not matched to a gene; V was cut back by 5 bases and J by 4 bases. Germline lookup yields CDR1 LGHDT and CDR2 YNNKEL (reference sequence). CDR3 DNA: TGTGCCAGCAGCACCCCCACAGGGGGAGGTAATGAAAAACTGTTTTTT. This translates into CASSTPTGGGNEKLFF.

V and J are TRBV15 and TRBJ2-1, with 11 nucleotides matching TRBD2. The germline gives CDR1 LNHNV, CDR2 YYDKDF (reference sequence). The CDR3 covers 15 residues. Trimming at V came to 0 bases and at J to 9 bases, leaving 4 bases not matched to a gene. The CDR3, as DNA: TGTGCCACCAGCAGAGATGATAGCGGGGGGGTTGAGCAGTTCTTC. Protein sequence: CATSRDDSGGVEQFF. Based on the CDR3 plus reference TRBV15 and TRBJ2-1, the full variable domain is DAMVIQNPRYQVTQFGKPVTLSCSQTLNHNVMYWYQQKSSQAPKLLFHYYDKDFNNEADTPDNFQSRRPNTSFCFLDIRSPGLGDTAMYLCATSRDDSGGVEQFFGPGTRLTVL.

This chain connects TRBV5-1 to TRBJ2-3; possibly TRBD1 for D (6 bases). The V and J ends lost 4 bases and 2 bases respectively, with 14 bases between them. This CDR3 comprises 15 residues. Per germline, CDR1 SGHRS and CDR2 YFSETQ. This chain's CDR3 is CASSVEQGNTDTQYF. The CDR3 region has the DNA TGCGCCAGCAGCGTAGAACAGGGAAACACAGATACGCAGTATTTT.

This chain uses TRBV3-1 (or the pseudogene TRBV3-2) with TRBJ1-6; maybe TRBD1 (6 bases). The germline V gene encodes CDR1 LGHDT and CDR2 YNNKEL (reference sequence). Trimming pared 4 bases from V and 6 bases from J, leaving 10 bases between. The CDR3 is 14 amino acids. The CDR3 loop reads CASSRQASNSPLHF. As DNA, the CDR3 is TGTGCCAGCAGCCGACAGGCCTCTAATTCACCCCTCCACTTT.

The gene calls are TRBV27 and TRBJ2-1; TRBD2 agrees at 14 bases. Germline CDR1 reads MNHEY; CDR2 reads SMNVEV (reference sequence). The CDR3 totals 18 residues. V dropped 2 bases and J dropped 9; count of bases not matched to a gene: 12. CDR3 sequence reads: CASSLLPPTSGGAIEQFF. As DNA, the CDR3 is TGTGCCAGCAGTTTACTCCCACCGACTAGCGGGGGGGCCATTGAGCAGTTCTTC.

The chain joins TRBV11-2 to TRBJ2-5; TRBD2 agrees at 15 bases. The CDR3 covers 18 residues. The V and J ends lost 5 bases and 2 bases, in that order; junction bases with no gene match: 9. Germline values: CDR1 SGHAT, CDR2 FQNNGV. The CDR3, as DNA: TGTGCCAGCAGCCCTGACGGACTAGCGGGGGGGCAGCAAGAGACCCAGTACTTC. Its translation: CASSPDGLAGGQQETQYF.

The rearrangement links TRBV3-1 (or the pseudogene TRBV3-2) to TRBJ1-1, with D unresolved. The V end lost 3 bases, the J end lost 7 bases, and 9 bases lay between the germline ends. The CDR3 sequence is 12 residues long. Germline V lookup: CDR1 LGHDT, CDR2 YNNKEL (reference sequence). In DNA form, the CDR3 reads TGTGCCAGCAGCCATAATGCGGTTGAAGCTTTCTTT. Its protein is CASSHNAVEAFF.

The chain uses TRBV9 and TRBJ1-2; TRBD1 matches at 7 bases. Germline lookup yields CDR1 SGDLS and CDR2 YYNGEE. The V segment lost 4 bases and the J segment 7 bases; nucleotides outside the gene matches: 10. This CDR3 spans 14 amino acids. The CDR3 nucleotides read TGTGCCAGCAGCCCCCGACAGGGAGAGGGTGGCTACACCTTC. Its protein product is CASSPRQGEGGYTF.

The chain couples TRBV12-5 to TRBJ2-2; D is possibly TRBD1 (6 bases). The ends were cut back, 0 bases at V and 5 bases at J, with 16 bases in the middle. The V gene's germline CDR1 is LGHNT and CDR2 FRNRAP. The CDR3 covers 17 residues. The CDR3 DNA sequence: TGTGCTAGTGGTTTGGTAGGTGGGGGCCCAGGGACCGGGGAGCTGTTTTTT. Amino acids: CASGLVGGGPGTGELFF.

The V gene is TRBV4-1, the J gene TRBJ2-6, with a tentative D call TRBD2 (5 bases). The CDR3 extends over 16 amino acids. V was clipped by 1 base and J by 5 bases, with 12 bases between them. Germline V gene sequence: CDR1 MGHRA, CDR2 YSYEKL. The CDR3 DNA is TGCGCCAGCAGCCAAGGTTGGGGAGCTAGGGCCAACGTCCTGACTTTC. Amino acids: CASSQGWGARANVLTF.

The chain employs TRBV12-3 or TRBV12-4 and TRBJ2-1; D remains unclear. The ends were cut back, 3 bases at V and 8 bases at J, with 11 bases in the middle. The length of the CDR3 is 13 residues. CDR3 region: CASSFSGFHEQFF. The DNA of the CDR3 is TGTGCCAGCAGTTTCTCGGGTTTCCATGAGCAGTTCTTC.